One and the same sample provided the 27 T cell receptor beta chains below, sequenced in a study of shared clonotypes between healthy human individuals. This table comes from immunoSEQ multiplex PCR, and its TCRdb copy is limited to in-frame clones, with some not included. The sample consists of 2,500,000 or so clones, over 85% of them appearing once. The sample consisted of naive CD4+ T cells from PBMCs. The subset is: CD45RA+ positively selected. These receptors were taken from a young man in good health. Some clones in this sample may be carry-over from other donors' samples.

This rearrangement joins TRBV30 to TRBJ1-2, with 7 positions matching TRBD1. The V and J ends lost 4 bases and 6 bases, in that order; junction bases with no gene match: 8. The CDR3 has 13 residues. CDR1 is GTSNPN and CDR2 is SVGIG in the germline V gene (reference sequence). The CDR3 protein is CAWNTKGGNGYTF. The CDR3 DNA is TGTGCCTGGAACACCAAAGGGGGCAATGGCTACACCTTC.

In the case of this clone: In the same sample, other DNA sequences code for this CDR3. The rearrangement links TRBV14 to TRBJ2-7; possibly TRBD1 for D (6 bases). CDR1 is SGHDN, CDR2 FVKESK, per germline. CDR3 length equals 14 residues. Trimming pared 4 bases from V and 0 bases from J, leaving 10 bases between. The CDR3 reads CASSPLGGSYEQYF. Written as DNA, the CDR3 is TGTGCCAGCAGCCCCCTAGGGGGCTCCTACGAGCAGTACTTC.

This chain connects TRBV28 to TRBJ2-5, with a weak D call TRBD2 (6 bases). Trimming cost V 5 bases and J 1 base, with 29 bases left between them. This CDR3 is built from 20 residues. Per germline, CDR1 MDHEN and CDR2 SYDVKM. The DNA for the CDR3 is TGTGCCAGCAGTCCCCTCGGGGGTAGCTGGGTCCCTCCGCCCCAAGAGACCCAGTACTTC. Protein product: CASSPLGGSWVPPPQETQYF.

DNA of the CDR3: TGTGCCATTACAGGGACAGGGGGCTATGAGCAGTTCTTC. It specifies CAITGTGGYEQFF. The chain employs TRBV6-1 and TRBJ2-1, with 12 nucleotides matching TRBD1. CDR3 length equals 13 residues. The germline CDR1 and CDR2 sequences are MNHNS and SASEGT. V was pared by 10 bases and J by 8 bases, with 6 bases of the junction left unmatched.

The rearrangement uses TRBV5-5 and TRBJ2-3; D gene ambiguous. In germline, CDR1 is SGHKS, CDR2 YYEKEE (reference sequence). V gave up 4 bases and J gave up 6 bases, with 9 bases separating them. This CDR3 has 12 amino acids. CDR3 sequence reads: CASSAATDTQYF. The CDR3 nucleotides read TGTGCCAGCAGCGCCGCCACGGATACGCAGTATTTT.

The V call is TRBV15, the J call TRBJ2-7, with 7 bases fitting TRBD1. The CDR3 length is 13 residues. The V and J ends lost 2 bases and 7 bases, in that order; junction bases with no gene match: 5. CDR1 is LNHNV, CDR2 YYDKDF, per germline (reference sequence). CDR3 nucleotide sequence: TGTGCCACCAGCAGATCTACAGGGGTTGAGCAGTACTTC. This codes for CATSRSTGVEQYF.

The chain employs TRBV19 and TRBJ2-1, with 11 nucleotides matching TRBD2. Germline V gene data show CDR1 as LNHDA and CDR2 as SQIVND (reference sequence). The CDR3 has 15 amino acids. V trimming: 2 bases; J trimming: 10 bases; junction bases outside the gene matches: 7. The CDR3 loop reads CASSIILAGVREQFF. CDR3 sequence (DNA): TGTGCCAGTAGTATAATACTAGCGGGAGTGCGGGAGCAGTTCTTC.

The chain combines TRBV29-1 with TRBJ1-5; D is undetermined. Germline V gene lookup returns CDR1 SQVTM and CDR2 ANQGSEA. V lost 4 bases to trimming and J lost 8 bases, with 12 bases between them. The CDR3 runs 12 residues. CDR3: CSVVGSFEPQHF. The CDR3, as DNA: TGCAGCGTTGTAGGATCTTTCGAGCCCCAGCATTTT.

This chain joins TRBV4-2 and TRBJ2-1; possible D gene TRBD2, 5 bases. The V end lost 1 base, the J end lost 4 bases, and 8 bases lay between the germline ends. The CDR3 runs 14 residues. Germline V gene lookup returns CDR1 LGHNA and CDR2 YNFKEQ. The CDR3 spells CASSQVSGYNEQFF. CDR3 DNA sequence: TGTGCCAGCAGCCAAGTGAGCGGTTACAATGAGCAGTTCTTC.

The chain carries TRBV6-6 and TRBJ2-7; D remains unclear. The CDR3 consists of 13 residues. CDR1 and CDR2 from the germline V gene are MNHNY and SVGAGI (reference sequence). V was clipped by 4 bases and J by 5 bases, with 12 bases between them. The CDR3 DNA sequence: TGTGCCAGCAGTTCCACGGTTACCCACGAGCAGTACTTC. This codes for CASSSTVTHEQYF.

This chain uses TRBV7-9 with TRBJ1-2; D uncertain. CDR3 length equals 13 residues. Germline CDR1 SEHNR, CDR2 FQNEAQ (reference sequence). Trimming took 5 bases from V and 4 from J, leaving 11 bases between them. For the CDR3, the DNA is TGTGCCAGCAGCCTAACAGCTTCCTATGGCTACACCTTC. This translates into CASSLTASYGYTF.

V and J are TRBV11-2 and TRBJ1-3, with 8 bases aligning to TRBD1. Germline lookup yields CDR1 SGHAT and CDR2 FQNNGV. Losses at the gene ends were 8 bases for V and 2 bases for J; bases not matched to a gene: 8. The CDR3 length is 15 residues. CDR3 sequence: CASRLSGGAGNTIYF. The CDR3 DNA is TGTGCCAGCCGTCTATCAGGGGGCGCTGGAAACACCATATATTTT.

The chain links TRBV29-1 to TRBJ2-1; 8 positions agree with TRBD2. Germline values: CDR1 SQVTM, CDR2 ANQGSEA. CDR3 size: 13 residues. The J segment lost 6 bases and the V segment lost 2 bases, leaving 3 bases of the junction unmatched. CDR3 protein: CSVESGGSNEQFF. The CDR3 bases are TGCAGCGTTGAATCGGGGGGGAGCAATGAGCAGTTCTTC.

This clone was observed a handful of times. The chain has TRBV6-1 and TRBJ1-5; D not certain. The V end lost 0 bases, the J end lost 5 bases, and 5 bases lay between the germline ends. CDR3 length equals 13 residues. Looked up from germline, CDR1 is MNHNS and CDR2 is SASEGT. CDR3 residues: CASSEAQHQPQHF. The CDR3 nucleotides are TGTGCCAGCAGTGAAGCGCAGCATCAGCCCCAGCATTTT.

The chain is built from TRBV25-1 and TRBJ2-3, with D perhaps TRBD2 (6 bases). Looked up from germline, CDR1 is MGHDK and CDR2 is SYGVNS. The V gene lost 3 bases and the J gene lost 5 bases, with 18 bases spanning the gap. The CDR3 extends over 16 amino acids. CDR3 amino acids: CASSDKGLAKRDTQYF. CDR3 DNA: TGTGCCAGCAGTGACAAAGGGCTAGCGAAAAGAGATACGCAGTATTTT.

The J gene is TRBJ1-5, the V gene TRBV28, with D tentatively TRBD1 (5 bases). V shed 1 base and J shed 0 bases, with 13 bases lying between them. The CDR3 contains 17 residues. Germline V gives CDR1 MDHEN, CDR2 SYDVKM. In DNA form, the CDR3 reads TGTGCCAGCAGTTTATTTGGGACTCACGATAGCAATCAGCCCCAGCATTTT. This gives the protein CASSLFGTHDSNQPQHF.

This chain connects TRBV11-3 to TRBJ2-1; D gene uncertain. V lost 3 bases and J lost 4, with 10 bases in between. Germline V gene data show CDR1 as SGHNT and CDR2 as YENEEA. This CDR3 is built from 14 residues. The CDR3 nucleotides are TGTGCCAGCAGCTTGGGCCAGGATTACAATGAGCAGTTCTTC. Its translation: CASSLGQDYNEQFF. The full variable domain, in which reference TRBV11-3 and TRBJ2-1 provide the parts outside the CDR3, is EAGVVQSPRYKIIEKKQPVAFWCNPISGHNTLYWYLQNLGQGPELLIRYENEEAVDDSQLPKDRFSAERLKGVDSTLKIQPAELGDSAVYLCASSLGQDYNEQFFGPGTRLTVL.

This chain links TRBV4-1 with TRBJ2-5; TRBD1 matches 8 bases. Trimming removed 3 bases from V and 2 bases from J; junction bases left unmatched: 14. The CDR3 runs 18 residues. Germline V CDR1 and CDR2: MGHRA, YSYEKL. For the CDR3, the DNA is TGCGCCAGCAGCCAGGTCGGACAGGGAGTTGTACCACAAGAGACCCAGTACTTC. This sequence encodes CASSQVGQGVVPQETQYF.

To note about this clone: This CDR3 is also generated by other DNA sequences in the sample. This chain joins TRBV5-4 and TRBJ2-2, with TRBD2 identical over 8 bases. Losses at the gene ends were 4 bases for V and 1 base for J; bases not matched to a gene: 3. The CDR3 length is 15 residues. Germline CDR1 SGHNT, CDR2 YYREEE (reference sequence). The CDR3 DNA reads as TGTGCCAGCAGCCCGGGAGGGCTGAACACCGGGGAGCTGTTTTTT. Translated, it gives CASSPGGLNTGELFF. The full variable domain, rest sourced from reference TRBV5-4 and TRBJ2-2, is ETGVTQSPTHLIKTRGQQVTLRCSSQSGHNTVSWYQQALGQGPQFIFQYYREEENGRGNFPPRFSGLQFPNYSSELNVNALELDDSALYLCASSPGGLNTGELFFGEGSRLTVL.

The J gene is TRBJ2-7, the V gene TRBV4-3, with 10 bases that match TRBD2. CDR1 and CDR2 from the germline V gene are LGHNA and YSLEER. The CDR3 length is 16 residues. The ends lost 0 bases at V and 2 bases at J; junction bases unmatched: 4. The CDR3, as DNA: TGCGCCAGCAGCCAAGATCTAGCGGGAGCCCCCTACGAGCAGTACTTC. Translated, it gives CASSQDLAGAPYEQYF.

The chain carries TRBV15 and TRBJ2-3, with D perhaps matching TRBD1 (5 bases). V gave up 1 base and J gave up 6 bases, with 14 bases separating them. The CDR3 extends over 15 amino acids. The V gene's germline CDR1 is LNHNV and CDR2 YYDKDF (reference sequence). In nucleotides, the CDR3 is TGTGCCACCAGCAGAGTTGGCAGGGCCCAGGATACGCAGTATTTT. This encodes CATSRVGRAQDTQYF.

The rearrangement joins TRBV11-3 to TRBJ2-2, with D tentatively TRBD2 (6 bases). This CDR3 spans 12 amino acids. V gave up 8 bases and J gave up 5 bases, with 9 bases separating them. Germline V gene sequence: CDR1 SGHNT, CDR2 YENEEA. The CDR3 DNA follows: TGTGCCAGCGGGGGGATGACCGGGGAGCTGTTTTTT. The encoded protein is CASGGMTGELFF. Using reference TRBV11-3 and TRBJ2-2 for the parts outside the CDR3, the full variable domain is EAGVVQSPRYKIIEKKQPVAFWCNPISGHNTLYWYLQNLGQGPELLIRYENEEAVDDSQLPKDRFSAERLKGVDSTLKIQPAELGDSAVYLCASGGMTGELFFGEGSRLTVL.

J is TRBJ2-1 and V is TRBV5-1; 11 nucleotides agree with TRBD2. The CDR3 contains 16 residues. The germline CDR1 and CDR2 sequences are SGHRS and YFSETQ. V was pared by 4 bases and J by 2 bases, with 5 bases of the junction left unmatched. The CDR3 DNA reads TGCGCCAGCAGCCCATCGACTAGCGGGGCCTACAATGAGCAGTTCTTC. Translating gives CASSPSTSGAYNEQFF.

This chain links TRBV6-5 with TRBJ1-2; TRBD1 might be the D (6 bases). CDR3 size: 13 residues. Germline V gene sequence: CDR1 MNHEY, CDR2 SVGAGI. The germline V and J ends were trimmed by 5 bases and 5 bases, with 12 bases remaining between them. Here the CDR3 reads CASSIRQVYGYTF. The CDR3 nucleotides read TGTGCCAGCAGTATAAGACAGGTTTATGGCTACACCTTC.

The genes are TRBV6-1 and TRBJ2-1; tentatively, D is TRBD1 (7 bases). Germline V gene sequence: CDR1 MNHNS, CDR2 SASEGT. Trimming removed 3 bases at V and 4 bases at J, with 16 bases between. The CDR3 sequence is 16 residues long. The CDR3 sequence is CASSDPGGKRYNEQFF. The CDR3 DNA sequence: TGTGCCAGCAGTGATCCAGGGGGGAAGCGTTACAATGAGCAGTTCTTC.

V usage is TRBV6-1 and J usage is TRBJ2-5; D is tentatively TRBD1 or TRBD2 (5 bases each). CDR3 length: 13 residues. The V end was cut by 7 bases, the J end by 1 base, with 10 bases between. Germline V gene lookup returns CDR1 MNHNS and CDR2 SASEGT. CDR3 DNA sequence: TGTGCCAGCATCGCTGGGGGCCAAGAGACCCAGTACTTC. Protein sequence: CASIAGGQETQYF.

The genes are TRBV27 and TRBJ2-1; 12 bases align to TRBD2. V lost 6 bases and J lost 4; bases outside the gene matches: 4. The CDR3 contains 15 residues. In germline, CDR1 is MNHEY, CDR2 SMNVEV (reference sequence). The CDR3: CASRNLAGGYNEQFF. The CDR3 DNA reads TGTGCCAGCAGGAATCTAGCGGGAGGGTACAATGAGCAGTTCTTC.